The rows below give T cell receptor beta chains drawn from one sample of a study of T cells expressing NK-cell markers. TCRdb reprocessed the 5' RACE reads and stores each CDR3 protein as one record, lacking DNA. The sample has a few hundred thousand distinct CDR3 sequences. The sample was blood T cells: a sorted CD56 or NKG2C T cell subset, CD4+ or CD8+ T cells, or bulk PBMC T cells (not recorded which). The source is a man aged 18-75 years in good health. Both conserved end residues are part of each CDR3.

>TRBJ1-1|TRBV12-3/TRBV12-4|16
CASSLAGGARNTEAFF
>TRBJ2-3|TRBV11-2|15
CASSSGQLTTDTQYF
>TRBJ2-2|TRBV12-5|16
CASGLVIGANTGELFF
>TRBJ2-5|TRBV3-1|17
CASSQQMTSGPRGTQYF
>TRBJ2-7|TRBV11-2|14
CASSKQTGTYEQYF
>TRBJ2-4|TRBV3-1|16
CASSQDLPGAKNIQYF
>TRBJ2-3|TRBV6-1|14
CASSPGLATHTQYF
>TRBJ2-6|TRBV24-1|17
CATSDSGTGYGANVLTF
>TRBJ1-5|TRBV2|13
CASSDMGGQPQHF
>TRBJ2-1|TRBV5-6|14
CASSLVWRNNEQFF
>TRBJ2-1|TRBV5-6|18
CASSSLSGGVSSYNEQFF
>TRBJ2-3|TRBV19|13
CASSIRTVDTQYF
>TRBJ2-7|TRBV23-1|14
CASSQEGGSYEQYF
>TRBJ2-3|TRBV2|13
CASSRGPRDTQYF
>TRBJ2-1|TRBV24-1|16
CATSDLQGLGNNEQFF
>TRBJ1-6|TRBV19|14
CASSMGQANSPLHF
>TRBJ1-5|TRBV7-9|12
CASSLGVEPQHF
>TRBJ2-7|TRBV18|16
CASSPPGRTGTYEQYF
>TRBJ2-3|TRBV7-8|15
CASSLVPGGTDTQYF
>TRBJ1-1|TRBV12-3/TRBV12-4|12
CASSWRQAEAFF
>TRBJ2-3|TRBV20-1|13
CSAADPPGDTQYF
>TRBJ1-5|TRBV3-1|14
CASSRGGNNQPQHF
>TRBJ2-1|TRBV18|15
CASSPVQTIYNEQFF
>TRBJ1-3|TRBV12-3/TRBV12-4|14
CASGKAGGGNTIYF
>TRBJ2-1|TRBV20-1|14
CSASRDTGYNEQFF
>TRBJ2-3|TRBV25-1|15
CASSDASQGTDTQYF
>TRBJ2-4|TRBV29-1|13
CSVENLAKNIQYF
>TRBJ1-5|TRBV6-2/TRBV6-3|14
CASRVQGHDQPQHF
>TRBJ1-2|TRBV20-1|14
CSATTGTGVYGYTF
>TRBJ2-1|TRBV20-1|15
CSARGGLAGQGGQFF